This TCR beta chain was recovered during a study of cytomegalovirus exposure and HLA in healthy donors. Turning to the study itself: Clustering assigned over 70% of the approximately 400 genotyped donors to the Caucasian-associated ancestry cluster. Whole-study findings and limits: Trimming of TCR beta V- and J-genes showed a link, identified in a later analysis, to a missense DCLRE1C variant.

While unrecorded immune exposures were likely, the donors were nominally healthy when sampled. Concerning this clone: Its antigen is undetermined.

This CDR3 contains 16 residues. Trimming at V came to 5 bases and at J to 4 bases, leaving 10 bases not matched to a gene. The germline gives CDR1 SGHDT, CDR2 YYEEEE. PCR involved 60 Vbeta and 13 Jbeta primers. Using immunoSEQ multiplex PCR, the repertoire was profiled, and TCRdb retains in-frame clones only, with some absent. The data show 150,000 to 250,000 clones, with about 80% seen just once and 4.4% held by the top ten. Material: PBMCs. The clonotype was recovered from a woman under 40 in good health and CMV-seropositive. The chain carries TRBV5-6 and TRBJ2-2, with 8 bases identical to TRBD1. Here the CDR3 reads CASSSPGQDGTGELFF. The CDR3 DNA reads as TGTGCCAGCAGTTCCCCGGGACAGGATGGCACCGGGGAGCTGTTTTTT.